These 2 T cell receptor beta chains came from one sample sequenced in a study of blood T cell repertoires in COVID-19. Clones were sequenced by immunoSEQ multiplex PCR, and TCRdb holds only the in-frame ones, with some missing. The repertoire holds more than 200,000 clones, with about 87% as singletons. Sequenced: peripheral blood. These receptors all come from a man in his 70s with acute or convalescent COVID-19.

The chain employs TRBV27 and TRBJ2-5, with 10 bases aligning to TRBD1. The CDR3 spans 14 residues. Germline trimming cut 4 bases from V and 5 bases from J; bases unmatched to any gene: 4. The V gene's germline CDR1 is MNHEY and CDR2 SMNVEV (reference sequence). This CDR3 is CASSWGTGAETQYF. The CDR3, as DNA: TGTGCCAGCAGTTGGGGGACAGGGGCTGAGACCCAGTACTTC.

The J gene is TRBJ2-1, the V gene TRBV27; D is unresolved. V shed 9 bases and J shed 2 bases, with 17 bases lying between them. CDR1 MNHEY and CDR2 SMNVEV come from the germline V gene (reference sequence). CDR3 length: 15 amino acids. The CDR3 DNA sequence: TGTGCCAGTCAGTGGGTAGCCGGTCCCTACAATGAGCAGTTCTTC. It yields the protein CASQWVAGPYNEQFF.